This is a list of T cell receptor beta chains from one sample in a study of blood T cell repertoires in COVID-19. Repertoires were generated with immunoSEQ multiplex PCR, while TCRdb's copy carries only in-frame clones and drops some. This repertoire shows 72,000 or so clones, 85% to 90% found once; its top ten account for over 1.2%. Sequencing was performed on peripheral blood. Every receptor here comes from a man in his fifties or sixties with acute or convalescent COVID-19. Both conserved end residues are part of each CDR3. The D gene is left open where the match is weak. Rows give clone size only sometimes, using once, few, many, or a class for an expanded clone.

V gene	D gene	clone size	J gene	CDR3 protein	CDR3 DNA
TRBV5-4	TRBD2	NA	TRBJ2-5	CASSMTSGSGPQYF	TGTGCCAGCAGCATGACTAGCGGGTCCGGGCCCCAGTACTTC
TRBV4-1	NA	NA	TRBJ1-1	CATQGRGQSEAFF	TGCGCCACCCAGGGAAGGGGTCAGAGTGAAGCTTTCTTT
TRBV7-8	TRBD1	NA	TRBJ1-1	CASKEGQMNTEAFF	TGTGCCAGCAAAGAGGGACAGATGAACACTGAAGCTTTCTTT
TRBV30	NA	NA	TRBJ1-4	CAWSHPERQVTEKLFF	TGTGCCTGGAGTCATCCAGAGAGACAGGTTACTGAAAAACTGTTTTTT
TRBV3-1/TRBV3-2	NA	NA	TRBJ1-6	CASSQDAGGMGSPLHF	TGTGCCAGCAGCCAAGACGCTGGGGGCATGGGTTCACCCCTCCACTTT
TRBV6-5	NA	NA	TRBJ1-5	CASIPRGGALEPQHF	TGTGCCAGCATTCCCCGGGGAGGGGCCCTTGAGCCCCAGCATTTT
TRBV6-5	NA	NA	TRBJ1-2	CASRAGGRAYGYTF	TGTGCCAGCAGGGCCGGCGGCAGGGCCTATGGCTACACCTTC
TRBV2	NA	once	TRBJ2-2	CASSLGLSMPGELFF	TGTGCCAGCAGCCTCGGACTCTCTATGCCCGGGGAGCTGTTTTTT
TRBV5-1	NA	NA	TRBJ2-7	CASHPDRSGYEQYF	TGCGCCAGTCACCCGGACAGATCGGGGTACGAGCAGTACTTC
TRBV27	NA	few	TRBJ1-6	CASSTLSSYNSPLHF	TGTGCCAGCAGTACGTTGAGCTCCTATAATTCACCCCTCCACTTT
TRBV28	TRBD1	NA	TRBJ2-7	CASSRDRGYEQYF	TGTGCCAGCAGCCGGGACAGGGGTTACGAGCAGTACTTC
TRBV10-3	NA	NA	TRBJ1-1	CAITTDSGYTEAFF	TGTGCCATCACCACAGACTCGGGGTACACTGAAGCTTTCTTT
TRBV6-5	NA	NA	TRBJ1-3	CASSYSTLRGNTIYF	TGTGCCAGCAGTTACTCAACGTTGAGGGGAAACACCATATATTTT
TRBV2	NA	NA	TRBJ1-3	CASSDGGKGLGNTIYF	TGTGCCAGCAGTGATGGGGGCAAAGGGCTTGGAAACACCATATATTTT
TRBV4-1	TRBD1	NA	TRBJ1-1	CASSQEGDRERAFF	TGCGCCAGCAGCCAAGAAGGGGACAGGGAGAGGGCTTTCTTT
TRBV19	TRBD2	NA	TRBJ2-3	CASRGGIILDTQYF	TGTGCCAGTAGGGGAGGGATCATTTTGGATACGCAGTATTTT
TRBV7-2	NA	once	TRBJ2-3	CASSFPSGVIDTQYF	TGTGCCAGCAGCTTCCCCTCGGGGGTGATAGATACGCAGTATTTT
TRBV6-6	NA	once	TRBJ2-7	CASTLAPGSEQYF	TGTGCCAGCACCTTGGCCCCGGGGAGCGAGCAGTACTTC
TRBV5-4	TRBD1	NA	TRBJ2-7	CASSSTGAGEEQYF	TGTGCCAGCAGCTCGACAGGGGCCGGAGAAGAGCAGTACTTC
TRBV18	NA	NA	TRBJ1-2	CASSPIRSESMGYTF	TGTGCCAGCTCACCAATCAGGTCAGAATCGATGGGCTACACCTTC
TRBV5-3	NA	once	TRBJ1-5	CARSLETVRSNQPQHF	TGTGCCAGAAGCCTGGAGACAGTCCGAAGCAATCAGCCCCAGCATTTT
TRBV5-1	TRBD1	NA	TRBJ2-1	CASSLQGDEQFF	TGCGCCAGCAGCTTGCAGGGGGATGAGCAGTTCTTC
TRBV27	TRBD1	once	TRBJ2-3	CASSSPGQGKDTQYF	TGTGCCAGCAGTTCTCCGGGACAGGGAAAAGATACGCAGTATTTT
TRBV15	NA	NA	TRBJ1-4	CATSREPRATNEKLFF	TGTGCCACCAGCAGAGAACCCAGGGCGACTAATGAAAAACTGTTTTTT
TRBV6-5	NA	NA	TRBJ1-2	CASSKSAGLADVF	TGTGCCAGCAGCAAATCCGCGGGCCTCGCCGACGTTTTC
TRBV5-4	NA	NA	TRBJ1-6	CASSPRDGPSPLHF	TGTGCCAGCAGCCCGCGGGACGGCCCTTCGCCCCTCCACTTT